One and the same sample provided the 27 T cell receptor beta chains below, sequenced in a study of blood T cell repertoires in COVID-19 (TCRdb year 2020). Libraries came from the immunoSEQ multiplex PCR assay. TCRdb carries this immuneACCESS record with in-frame sequences only. Its versions omit some clonotypes, under half of them owing to an unresolved V gene in the studies checked, with the rest unexplained. This sample is represented by 250,000 or so clones; around 86% of them were singletons. The leading ten clones occupy roughly 2% of the sample. The sample comprised peripheral blood. The source is a man under 40 who had recovered from COVID-19.

The CDR3 loop reads CASGTGWSQPQHF. The CDR3 DNA reads as TGTGCCAGCGGAACAGGGTGGAGTCAGCCCCAGCATTTT. The chain has TRBV2 and TRBJ1-5; D is possibly TRBD1 (6 bases). The CDR3 runs to 13 residues. Germline CDR1 is SNHLY and CDR2 is FYNNEI. V lost 8 bases to trimming and J lost 6 bases, with 14 bases between them. The full variable domain, its missing parts supplied by reference TRBV2 and TRBJ1-5, is EPEVTQTPSHQVTQMGQEVILRCVPISNHLYFYWYRQILGQKVEFLVSFYNNEISEKSEIFDDQFSVERPDGSNFTLKIRSTKLEDSAMYFCASGTGWSQPQHFGDGTRLSIL.

The chain has TRBV29-1 and TRBJ1-1; possibly TRBD1 for D (6 bases). CDR1 and CDR2 from the germline V gene are SQVTM and ANQGSEA. CDR3 length: 11 amino acids. The V end lost 2 bases, the J end lost 12 bases, and 13 bases lay between the germline ends. CDR3 coding DNA: TGCAGCGTTGAATTAGGGGGAGCGCCTTTCTTT. It is translated as CSVELGGAPFF.

The V call is TRBV11-2, the J call TRBJ2-5, with D maybe TRBD2 (5 bases). The CDR3 totals 12 residues. V shed 1 base and J shed 10 bases, with 10 bases lying between them. Germline V gene lookup returns CDR1 SGHAT and CDR2 FQNNGV. For the CDR3, the DNA is TGTGCCAGCAGCTTAGGGGTCGCGGGCCAGTACTTC. Its translation is CASSLGVAGQYF.

The chain recombines TRBV29-1 with TRBJ2-3; a weak D match, TRBD2 (5 bases). There are 15 residues in the CDR3. V lost 3 bases to trimming and J lost 3 bases, with 16 bases between them. The germline V gene encodes CDR1 SQVTM and CDR2 ANQGSEA. Here the CDR3 reads CSVDRGSAPTDTQYF. CDR3 sequence (DNA): TGCAGCGTTGACCGGGGTTCAGCGCCAACAGATACGCAGTATTTT.

The table lists this clone with a few counts. The chain couples TRBV2 to TRBJ2-3; 12 bases align to TRBD1. Germline CDR1 and CDR2: SNHLY and FYNNEI. Germline trimming cut 5 bases from V and 0 bases from J; bases unmatched to any gene: 9. The CDR3 runs to 18 residues. The CDR3 nucleotides read TGTGCCAGCAGTACCGGGACAGGGGGCCCTTTTAGCACAGATACGCAGTATTTT. This sequence encodes CASSTGTGGPFSTDTQYF.

The rearrangement joins TRBV7-9 to TRBJ1-5; D call uncertain. V lost 1 base, J lost 7 bases, and 8 bases lay in between. The CDR3 spans 13 residues. The V gene's germline CDR1 is SEHNR and CDR2 FQNEAQ (reference sequence). The CDR3 DNA sequence: TGTGCCAGCAGCTTAGTGGGCAGCCAGCCCCAGCATTTT. This encodes CASSLVGSQPQHF.

The chain recombines TRBV4-2 with TRBJ1-2, with D perhaps matching TRBD1 (6 bases). Germline V gene lookup returns CDR1 LGHNA and CDR2 YNFKEQ. The CDR3 sequence is 15 residues long. Deletions cut 0 bases from V and 4 bases from J, with 12 bases between. The CDR3 reads CASSQEPGQIYGYTF. CDR3 coding DNA: TGTGCCAGCAGCCAAGAACCTGGACAGATCTATGGCTACACCTTC.

This clone turned up a few times. The J gene is TRBJ1-5, the V gene TRBV4-1; D gene uncertain. CDR1 and CDR2 from the germline V gene are MGHRA and YSYEKL. Trimming shortened V by 0 bases and J by 11 bases, and 14 bases separated the two germline ends. The CDR3 loop spans 14 amino acids. The CDR3 spells CASSQDTMTRAQHF. The DNA for the CDR3 is TGCGCCAGCAGCCAAGATACTATGACGAGGGCCCAGCATTTT.

The rearrangement links TRBV12-3 or TRBV12-4 to TRBJ2-5; weak D call: TRBD2 (5 bases). The CDR3 sequence is 13 residues long. V lost 1 base and J lost 9, with 12 bases in between. The CDR3, as DNA: TGTGCCAGCAGTTTAGGCCGGGGTTCGGCCCAGTACTTC. Translating it yields CASSLGRGSAQYF.

The V gene is TRBV27, the J gene TRBJ2-1; weak D call: TRBD2 (5 bases). This CDR3 is built from 15 residues. Trimming took 2 bases from V and 8 from J, leaving 16 bases between them. CDR1 is MNHEY and CDR2 is SMNVEV in the germline V gene (reference sequence). CDR3 loop: CASSLEGVSFDEQFF. The CDR3 DNA is TGTGCCAGCAGTTTAGAGGGTGTATCTTTCGATGAGCAGTTCTTC.

This clone was recorded only once. This chain links TRBV5-6 with TRBJ1-2; possibly TRBD1 for D (6 bases). This CDR3 region has 15 residues. Germline CDR1 reads SGHDT; CDR2 reads YYEEEE. The V end was cut by 0 bases, the J end by 5 bases, with 14 bases between. The CDR3, as DNA: TGTGCCAGCAGCTTGGCGGCGGGGGCGGTTTATGGCTACACCTTC. Encoded protein: CASSLAAGAVYGYTF.

This chain joins TRBV24-1 and TRBJ2-1; 8 nucleotides align to TRBD2. The CDR3 loop spans 14 amino acids. The V gene end was trimmed by 3 bases and the J gene end by 8 bases; junction bases not matched to a gene: 5. Germline V gives CDR1 KGHDR, CDR2 SFDVKD. The CDR3 is CATSDRLARDEQFF. The CDR3 DNA reads TGTGCCACCAGTGATAGACTAGCGAGGGATGAGCAGTTCTTC.

The rearrangement links TRBV3-1 (or the pseudogene TRBV3-2) to TRBJ1-2, with 7 positions matching TRBD1. V was pared by 4 bases and J by 3 bases, with 8 bases of the junction left unmatched. The CDR3 contains 15 residues. Germline CDR1 LGHDT, CDR2 YNNKEL (reference sequence). Written as DNA, the CDR3 is TGTGCCAGCAGCCGCACCGGGACAGAAGACTATGGCTACACCTTC. As protein: CASSRTGTEDYGYTF.

V is TRBV29-1 and J is TRBJ2-2, with D maybe TRBD2 (5 bases). The V gene's germline CDR1 is SQVTM and CDR2 ANQGSEA. V shed 5 bases and J shed 3 bases, with 7 bases lying between them. The CDR3 spans 12 residues. Here the CDR3 DNA reads TGCAGCGTTAGGCGGGACACCGGGGAGCTGTTTTTT. Amino acids: CSVRRDTGELFF.

The chain employs TRBV6-4 and TRBJ1-5; D remains ambiguous. Trimming cost V 5 bases and J 5 bases, with 10 bases left between them. The length of the CDR3 is 13 residues. Germline-derived CDR1 and CDR2 are MRHNA and SNTAGT. CDR3 residues: CASSPNEDQPQHF. CDR3 DNA sequence: TGTGCCAGCAGTCCCAACGAGGATCAGCCCCAGCATTTT.

The chain links TRBV9 to TRBJ2-5; D unresolved. The V gene lost 2 bases and the J gene lost 2 bases, with 10 bases spanning the gap. The germline CDR1 and CDR2 sequences are SGDLS and YYNGEE. The CDR3 is made up of 14 amino acids. The CDR3 DNA reads TGTGCCAGCAGCGTTTCGCACTCACAAGAGACCCAGTACTTC. It is translated as CASSVSHSQETQYF.

The chain joins TRBV6-5 to TRBJ1-5; D ambiguous. V was trimmed by 5 bases and J by 0 bases, leaving 11 bases between them. The length of the CDR3 is 15 residues. In germline, CDR1 is MNHEY, CDR2 SVGAGI. CDR3 sequence: CASSPFDYSNQPQHF. CDR3 DNA: TGTGCCAGCAGTCCCTTTGACTATAGCAATCAGCCCCAGCATTTT.

This rearrangement joins TRBV2 to TRBJ1-2; D unclear. Germline CDR1 reads SNHLY; CDR2 reads FYNNEI. CDR3 size: 13 residues. V was trimmed by 6 bases and J by 5 bases, leaving 13 bases between them. CDR3 DNA: TGTGCCAGCAGGGAGTTACCCCTGTATGGCTACACCTTC. Translation: CASRELPLYGYTF.

This chain connects TRBV18 to TRBJ1-1; maybe TRBD1 (6 bases). V was pared by 8 bases and J by 1 base, with 17 bases between. The CDR3 runs 15 residues. Looked up from germline, CDR1 is KGHSH and CDR2 is LQKENI. The CDR3 sequence is CASTQGQPSNTEAFF. In DNA, the CDR3 is TGTGCCAGCACCCAAGGACAGCCCTCGAACACTGAAGCTTTCTTT.

The chain is built from TRBV29-1 and TRBJ1-3, with D perhaps TRBD1 (5 bases). This CDR3 has 13 residues. The V gene's germline CDR1 is SQVTM and CDR2 ANQGSEA. V dropped 1 base and J dropped 3 bases, with 7 bases sitting between them. CDR3 in amino acids: CSVEAGVGNTIYF. The CDR3 nucleotides read TGCAGCGTTGAAGCGGGGGTTGGAAACACCATATATTTT.

The gene calls are TRBV7-3 and TRBJ2-5, with a tentative D call TRBD1 (6 bases). Between the trimmed V and J ends, which lost 6 bases and 4 bases, there was a span of 21 bases. This CDR3 spans 16 amino acids. Germline-derived CDR1 and CDR2 are SGHTA and FQGTGA. In nucleotides, the CDR3 is TGTGCCAGCAGTTCGTCAGGGGATTTAGTTAGAGAGACCCAGTACTTC. Translated: CASSSSGDLVRETQYF.

This chain links TRBV11-2 with TRBJ2-5; a weak D match, TRBD2 (6 bases). From germline, CDR1 is SGHAT and CDR2 FQNNGV. The CDR3 totals 13 residues. The V and J ends lost 4 bases and 2 bases respectively, with 8 bases between them. This CDR3 reads CASSSGTQETQYF. The DNA for the CDR3 is TGTGCCAGCAGCTCCGGGACTCAAGAGACCCAGTACTTC.

V is TRBV19 and J is TRBJ2-3; 7 nucleotides line up with TRBD2. The germline gives CDR1 LNHDA, CDR2 SQIVND (reference sequence). CDR3 length: 14 residues. V was pared by 5 bases and J by 0 bases, with 2 bases of the junction left unmatched. The CDR3: CASSLSGSTDTQYF. DNA for the CDR3: TGTGCCAGTAGTCTTAGCGGGAGCACAGATACGCAGTATTTT.

The gene calls are TRBV7-2 and TRBJ2-3; a weak D match, TRBD2 (6 bases). Deletions cut 3 bases from V and 6 bases from J, with 13 bases between. The germline V gene encodes CDR1 SGHTA and CDR2 FQGNSA. The CDR3 length is 14 residues. The CDR3 DNA follows: TGTGCCAGCAGCTTTGGCGGGGTGCGGGATACGCAGTATTTT. Translation: CASSFGGVRDTQYF.

This sequence joins TRBV14 and TRBJ1-1, with 8 nucleotides matching TRBD1. The CDR3 is 15 residues long. The J segment lost 11 bases and the V segment lost 4 bases, leaving 15 bases of the junction unmatched. The germline V gene has CDR1 SGHDN and CDR2 FVKESK. The CDR3 protein is CASSPWGQEFREAFF. DNA of the CDR3: TGTGCCAGCAGCCCTTGGGGACAGGAGTTCAGGGAGGCTTTCTTT.

This clone showed up just a few times. The chain employs TRBV2 and TRBJ1-5; 10 nucleotides agree with TRBD1. The germline CDR1 and CDR2 sequences are SNHLY and FYNNEI. The CDR3 consists of 14 residues. V dropped 3 bases and J dropped 5; count of bases not matched to a gene: 1. The CDR3 DNA is TGTGCCAGCAGTGAGACAGGGGGCCATCAGCCCCAGCATTTT. Residues: CASSETGGHQPQHF.

This rearrangement joins TRBV4-2 to TRBJ1-1; D perhaps matches TRBD1 (6 bases). CDR1 and CDR2 (germline): LGHNA, YNFKEQ. The V end lost 1 base, the J end lost 1 base, and 13 bases lay between the germline ends. This CDR3 has 16 amino acids. CDR3 sequence (DNA): TGTGCCAGCAGCCAAGTGGGGGCGAGGGGGAACACTGAAGCTTTCTTT. This translates into CASSQVGARGNTEAFF.